This TCR beta chain was found in a study of T cell responses to AZD1222 COVID-19 vaccine. The CDR3 length is 15 residues. Deletions cut 4 bases from V and 0 bases from J, with 12 bases between. Germline V CDR1 and CDR2: SGHAT, FQNNGV. Clones were sequenced by immunoSEQ multiplex PCR, and TCRdb holds only the in-frame ones, with some missing. In the table there are fewer than 130,000 clones, 88% of which are singletons. This chain connects TRBV11-2 to TRBJ1-1; D gene ambiguous. The starting material was peripheral blood, obtained on day 0 of AZD1222 vaccination. This TCR came from an adult in good health. The CDR3, as DNA: TGTGCCAGCAGCTCCCTCGAGGCCCTGAACACTGAAGCTTTCTTT. Its translation is CASSSLEALNTEAFF. The full variable domain, in which reference TRBV11-2 and TRBJ1-1 provide the parts outside the CDR3, is EAGVAQSPRYKIIEKRQSVAFWCNPISGHATLYWYQQILGQGPKLLIQFQNNGVVDDSQLPKDRFSAERLKGVDSTLKIQPAKLEDSAVYLCASSSLEALNTEAFFGQGTRLTVV.